This T cell receptor (beta chain) was identified during a study of blood T cell repertoires in COVID-19. The CDR3 sequence is 13 residues long. Trimming took off 6 bases at V and 3 bases at J, with 11 bases between the two ends. Sequenced by immunoSEQ multiplex PCR; TCRdb stores in-frame clones only, minus some. The repertoire includes over 250,000 clones, around 90% of them detected once, and around 2.1% sits in the top ten. The source is a man in his forties or fifties with acute or convalescent COVID-19. The chain joins TRBV12-3 or TRBV12-4 to TRBJ1-1; possible D gene TRBD1, 6 bases. What was sequenced was peripheral blood. The CDR3, as DNA: TGTGCCAGCAGATGGGGGGGCGACACTGAAGCTTTCTTT. This sequence encodes CASRWGGDTEAFF.